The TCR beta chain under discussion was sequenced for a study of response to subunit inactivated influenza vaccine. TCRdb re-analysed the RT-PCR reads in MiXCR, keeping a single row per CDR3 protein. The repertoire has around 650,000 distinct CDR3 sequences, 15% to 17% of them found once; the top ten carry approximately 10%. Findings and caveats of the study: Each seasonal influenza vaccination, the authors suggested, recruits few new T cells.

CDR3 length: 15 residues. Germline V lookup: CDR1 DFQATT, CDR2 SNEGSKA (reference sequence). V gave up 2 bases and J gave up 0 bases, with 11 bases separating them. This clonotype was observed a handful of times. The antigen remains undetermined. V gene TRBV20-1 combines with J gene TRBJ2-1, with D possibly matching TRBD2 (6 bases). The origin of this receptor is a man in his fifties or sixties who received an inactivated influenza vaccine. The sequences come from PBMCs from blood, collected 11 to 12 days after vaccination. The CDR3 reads CSARSAGRSYNEQFF. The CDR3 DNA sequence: TGCAGTGCTAGAAGCGCGGGGCGCTCCTACAATGAGCAGTTCTTC.